The next 16 T cell receptor beta chains were all read from a single sample in a study of blood T cells in healthy people across ages. A second PCR, run for roughly 7 to 11 cycles, used a sample-barcoded 5' primer plus a J-beta primer mix. TCRdb processed the 5' RACE reads anew with MiXCR; each CDR3 protein has one entry. The sample shows over 600,000 distinct CDR3 sequences, about 47% of them seen only once. Sequencing used blood. The receptors stem from a man older than 75 in good health.

This clonotype was recorded a few times. J is TRBJ1-2 and V is TRBV5-1; 7 bases fit TRBD1. V lost 4 bases, J lost 8 bases, and 5 bases stayed unmatched. Germline V CDR1 and CDR2: SGHRS, YFSETQ. The CDR3 loop spans 12 amino acids. Written as DNA, the CDR3 is TGCGCCAGCAGCATTACAGGGGAGGGCTACACCTTC. It yields the protein CASSITGEGYTF.

This clonotype was observed a few times. The J gene is TRBJ1-2, the V gene TRBV6-6; unclear D gene. The CDR3 is 14 residues long. Germline V gene lookup returns CDR1 MNHNY and CDR2 SVGAGI (reference sequence). V was cut by 6 bases and J by 4 bases, with 15 bases left in between. The CDR3 spells CASSPDKEGYGYTF. The CDR3 nucleotides are TGTGCCAGCAGCCCCGACAAAGAGGGCTATGGCTACACCTTC.

This clonotype was detected a few times. The chain couples TRBV9 to TRBJ2-1; D remains ambiguous. Looked up from germline, CDR1 is SGDLS and CDR2 is YYNGEE. Trimming cost V 2 bases and J 9 bases, with 15 bases left between them. This CDR3 region has 14 residues. DNA for the CDR3: TGTGCCAGCAGCGTGGTGGACCGAGTCTCTGAGCAGTTCTTC. It is translated as CASSVVDRVSEQFF.

This chain joins TRBV10-3 and TRBJ2-5; the D is unclear. Germline CDR1 is ENHRY and CDR2 is SYGVKD. The CDR3 consists of 14 residues. The V and J ends lost 3 bases and 2 bases respectively, with 10 bases between them. The CDR3 loop is CAISDVAAQETQYF. CDR3 nucleotides: TGTGCCATCAGTGACGTGGCAGCTCAAGAGACCCAGTACTTC.

This clonotype was observed a few times. The chain recombines TRBV7-2 with TRBJ2-3; either TRBD1 or TRBD2 may supply D (6 bases each). V lost 6 bases and J 0 bases, leaving 16 bases between the germline ends. Per germline, CDR1 SGHTA and CDR2 FQGNSA. This CDR3 is built from 16 residues. CDR3 in amino acids: CASRLRGAGSTDTQYF. The CDR3 DNA follows: TGTGCCAGCAGGTTAAGGGGGGCTGGAAGCACAGATACGCAGTATTTT.

This clonotype was recorded at least ten times. The CDR3 protein is CASSLEGGEVGEQYF. In nucleotides, the CDR3 is TGTGCCAGCAGCCTCGAGGGAGGGGAGGTCGGCGAGCAGTACTTC. The J gene is TRBJ2-7, the V gene TRBV6-1; 7 nucleotides align to TRBD2. Germline values: CDR1 MNHNS, CDR2 SASEGT. The CDR3 spans 15 residues. The V and J ends lost 6 bases and 6 bases, in that order; junction bases with no gene match: 14.

The table lists this clonotype with many counts. The rearrangement uses TRBV10-2 and TRBJ1-2; D is uncertain. Germline lookup yields CDR1 WSHSY and CDR2 SAAADI. This CDR3 contains 11 residues. V was cut by 8 bases and J by 7 bases, with 11 bases left in between. The CDR3 bases are TGCGCCAGCTCCTCCGGTTCTGGCTACACCTTC. This gives the protein CASSSGSGYTF.

A few counts support this clonotype. The chain links TRBV28 to TRBJ2-6; D remains ambiguous. Germline V CDR1 and CDR2: MDHEN, SYDVKM. V dropped 5 bases and J dropped 0 bases, with 14 bases sitting between them. This CDR3 region has 17 residues. CDR3 bases: TGTGCCAGCAGTGAGCAGGAGATTAGCTCTGGGGCCAACGTCCTGACTTTC. As protein: CASSEQEISSGANVLTF.

This clonotype was found a few times. This sequence joins TRBV18 and TRBJ1-5; TRBD1 matches 8 bases. V lost 4 bases and J lost 7; bases outside the gene matches: 12. Germline loops: CDR1 KGHSH, CDR2 LQKENI. The CDR3 totals 16 residues. The DNA for the CDR3 is TGTGCCAGCTCACAATCCGCAGGGGGCTCCAGCCAGCCCCAGCATTTT. Its translation is CASSQSAGGSSQPQHF.

The V gene is TRBV6-5, the J gene TRBJ1-1, with D possibly being TRBD1 (6 bases). V dropped 0 bases and J dropped 7 bases, with 15 bases sitting between them. The germline V gene has CDR1 MNHEY and CDR2 SVGAGI. The CDR3 consists of 15 residues. CDR3 in DNA: TGTGCCAGCAGTTACTCGCTGGGGGGCGGGAATGAAGCTTTCTTT. Its protein is CASSYSLGGGNEAFF.

The gene calls are TRBV18 and TRBJ2-2, with D uncertain. The CDR3 loop spans 16 amino acids. Germline V gene sequence: CDR1 KGHSH, CDR2 LQKENI. V lost 0 bases to trimming and J lost 1 base, with 9 bases between them. CDR3: CASSPPNTVNTGELFF. CDR3 coding DNA: TGTGCCAGCTCACCACCAAACACAGTGAACACCGGGGAGCTGTTTTTT.

This clonotype occurred a few times. The gene calls are TRBV7-8 and TRBJ2-7; TRBD2 aligns across 14 bases. The end of the DNA is better explained by TRBJ2-5, so the J call may be wrong. The CDR3 contains 17 residues. Germline V gene sequence: CDR1 SGHVS, CDR2 FQNEAQ. Written as DNA, the CDR3 is TGTGCCAGCAGCTTGGCTGGACTAGCGGGAGGAAAGGAGACCCAGTACTTC. This translates into CASSLAGLAGGKETQYF.

This clonotype was picked up a small number of times. The V and J genes are TRBV6-5 and TRBJ2-5, with D possibly TRBD2 on 5 matching bases. The tail of the sequence fits TRBJ2-7 better, so the J call may be wrong. The V gene's germline CDR1 is MNHEY and CDR2 SVGAGI. The CDR3 covers 12 residues. This CDR3 is CASSYGETEQYF. CDR3 DNA: TGTGCCAGCAGTTACGGGGAGACCGAGCAGTACTTC.

V usage is TRBV6-4 and J usage is TRBJ1-2, with D perhaps TRBD1 (5 bases). Germline CDR1 MRHNA, CDR2 SNTAGT. The CDR3 loop spans 16 amino acids. V was cut by 3 bases and J by 8 bases, with 22 bases left in between. The CDR3 sequence: CASSERGFGARGGYTF. The CDR3 region has the DNA TGTGCCAGCAGTGAAAGGGGCTTCGGAGCAAGAGGAGGCTACACCTTC.

In the case of this clonotype: This may arise from a read error, as a much more abundant clone is one base away. This sequence joins TRBV21-1 and TRBJ2-7; TRBD1, as called in the table, went unchecked against the DNA. TRBV21-1 is marked as a pseudogene. The CDR3 extends over 17 amino acids. The CDR3 sequence: CASTTRWSYRAVWEQYF. The CDR3, as DNA: TGTGCCAGCACCACCCGTTGGTCGTACAGGGCGGTGTGGGAGCAGTACTTC.

A remark on this clonotype: This clone may be a read error of a much larger clone one base away. The chain uses TRBV18 and TRBJ2-1; possible D gene TRBD2, 5 bases. The CDR3 covers 15 residues. The germline V gene encodes CDR1 KGHSH and CDR2 LQKENI. Between the trimmed V and J ends, which lost 5 bases and 7 bases, there was a span of 18 bases. CDR3 bases: TGTGCCAGCTCAGTCACAGCGATGGGGAGAAATGAGCAGTTCTTC. It encodes CASSVTAMGRNEQFF.